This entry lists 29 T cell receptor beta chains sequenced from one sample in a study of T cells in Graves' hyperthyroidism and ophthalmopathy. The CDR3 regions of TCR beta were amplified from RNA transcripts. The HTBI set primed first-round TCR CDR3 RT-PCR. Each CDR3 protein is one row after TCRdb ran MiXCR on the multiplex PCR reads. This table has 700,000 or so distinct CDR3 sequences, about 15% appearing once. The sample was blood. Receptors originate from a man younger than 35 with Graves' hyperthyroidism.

CDR3 coding DNA: TGCAGTGCTCTGACTAGCGCCGCCTACGAGCAGTACTTC. Translated: CSALTSAAYEQYF. V gene TRBV20-1 combines with J gene TRBJ2-7, with 8 bases matching TRBD2. CDR3 length equals 13 residues. From germline, CDR1 is DFQATT and CDR2 SNEGSKA (reference sequence). Unmatched junction bases numbered 5, after V lost 5 bases and J lost 2 bases.

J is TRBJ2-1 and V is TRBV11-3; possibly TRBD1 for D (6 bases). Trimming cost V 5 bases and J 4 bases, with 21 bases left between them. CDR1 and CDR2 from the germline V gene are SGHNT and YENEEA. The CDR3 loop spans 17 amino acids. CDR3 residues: CASSPRARGLGYNEQFF. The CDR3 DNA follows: TGTGCCAGCAGCCCCCGGGCCAGGGGCTTAGGATACAATGAGCAGTTCTTC.

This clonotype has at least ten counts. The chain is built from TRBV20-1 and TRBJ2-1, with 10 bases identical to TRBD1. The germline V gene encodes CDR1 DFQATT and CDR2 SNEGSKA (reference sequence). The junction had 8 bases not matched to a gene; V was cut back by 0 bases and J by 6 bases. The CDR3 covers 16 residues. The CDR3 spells CSARDTGTGEGNEQFF. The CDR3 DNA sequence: TGCAGTGCTAGAGATACCGGGACAGGGGAGGGCAATGAGCAGTTCTTC.

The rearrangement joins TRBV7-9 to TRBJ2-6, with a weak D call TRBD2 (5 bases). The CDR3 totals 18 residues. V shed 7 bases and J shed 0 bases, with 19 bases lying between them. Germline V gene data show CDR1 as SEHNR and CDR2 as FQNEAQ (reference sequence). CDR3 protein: CASTFSEGRGSGANVLTF. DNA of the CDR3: TGTGCCAGCACCTTTTCCGAGGGTCGGGGCTCTGGGGCCAACGTCCTGACTTTC.

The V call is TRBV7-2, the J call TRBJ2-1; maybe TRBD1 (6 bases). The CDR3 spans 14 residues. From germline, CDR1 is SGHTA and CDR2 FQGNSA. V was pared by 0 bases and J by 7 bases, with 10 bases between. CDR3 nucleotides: TGTGCCAGCAGCTTAGCTGCAGGGGCAAATGAGCAGTTCTTC. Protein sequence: CASSLAAGANEQFF.

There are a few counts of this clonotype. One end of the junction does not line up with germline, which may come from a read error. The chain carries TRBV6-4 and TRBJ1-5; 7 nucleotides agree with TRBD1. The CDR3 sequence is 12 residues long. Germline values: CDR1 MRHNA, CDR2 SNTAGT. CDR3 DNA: TGTGCCAGCGGTGACAGGGCACAGCCCCAGCATTTT. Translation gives CASGDRAQPQHF.

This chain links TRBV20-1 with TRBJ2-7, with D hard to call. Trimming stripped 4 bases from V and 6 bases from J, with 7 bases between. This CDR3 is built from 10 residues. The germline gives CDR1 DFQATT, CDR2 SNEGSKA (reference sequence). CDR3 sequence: CSATFGEQYF. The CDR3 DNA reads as TGCAGTGCTACCTTCGGCGAGCAGTACTTC.

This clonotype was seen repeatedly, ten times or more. CDR3 nucleotides: TGTGCCAGCAGTTTTGGGGACTATAGGTACAATGAGCAGTTCTTC. Protein product: CASSFGDYRYNEQFF. This chain uses TRBV28 with TRBJ2-1, with 7 positions matching TRBD2. The CDR3 sequence is 15 residues long. The trim removed 3 bases at V and 4 bases at J, leaving 6 bases unmatched. Germline-derived CDR1 and CDR2 are MDHEN and SYDVKM.

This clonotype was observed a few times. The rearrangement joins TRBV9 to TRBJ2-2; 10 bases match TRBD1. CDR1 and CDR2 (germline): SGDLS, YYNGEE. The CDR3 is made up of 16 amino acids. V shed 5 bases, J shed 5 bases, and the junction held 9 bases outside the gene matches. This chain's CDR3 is CASRPGGTGETGELFF. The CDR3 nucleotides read TGTGCCAGCAGACCCGGGGGGACAGGGGAAACCGGGGAGCTGTTTTTT.

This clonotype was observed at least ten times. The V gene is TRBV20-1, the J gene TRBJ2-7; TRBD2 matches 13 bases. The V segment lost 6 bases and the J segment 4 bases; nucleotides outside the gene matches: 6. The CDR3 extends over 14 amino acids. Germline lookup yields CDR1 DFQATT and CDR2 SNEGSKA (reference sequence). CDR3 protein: CSAKGLAGVYEQYF. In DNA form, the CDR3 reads TGCAGTGCGAAAGGACTAGCGGGAGTTTACGAGCAGTACTTC.

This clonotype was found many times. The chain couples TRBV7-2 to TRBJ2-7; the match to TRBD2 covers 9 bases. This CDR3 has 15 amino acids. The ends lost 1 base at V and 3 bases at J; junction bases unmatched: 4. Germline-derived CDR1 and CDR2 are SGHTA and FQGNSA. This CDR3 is CASSLVSSGNYEQYF. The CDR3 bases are TGTGCCAGCAGCTTAGTCTCTAGCGGGAACTACGAGCAGTACTTC.

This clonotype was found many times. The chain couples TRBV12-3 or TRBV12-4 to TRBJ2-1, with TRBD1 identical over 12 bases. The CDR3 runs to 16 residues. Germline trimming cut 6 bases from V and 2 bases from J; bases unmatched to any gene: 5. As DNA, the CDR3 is TGTGCCAGCAGAAACCGGGACAGGGGGCCCTACAATGAGCAGTTCTTC. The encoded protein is CASRNRDRGPYNEQFF.

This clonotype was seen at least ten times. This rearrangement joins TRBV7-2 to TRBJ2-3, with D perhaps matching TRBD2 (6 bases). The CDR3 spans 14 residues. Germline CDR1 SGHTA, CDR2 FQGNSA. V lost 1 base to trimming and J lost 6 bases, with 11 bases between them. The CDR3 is CASSLGLGRDTQYF. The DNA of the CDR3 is TGTGCCAGCAGCTTAGGACTGGGGAGGGATACGCAGTATTTT.

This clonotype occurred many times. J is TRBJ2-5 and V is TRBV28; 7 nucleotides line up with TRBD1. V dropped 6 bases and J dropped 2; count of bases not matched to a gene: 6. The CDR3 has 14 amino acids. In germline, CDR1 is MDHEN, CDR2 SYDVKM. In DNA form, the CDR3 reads TGTGCCAGCAGACCTGGACAGGCTCAAGAGACCCAGTACTTC. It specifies CASRPGQAQETQYF.

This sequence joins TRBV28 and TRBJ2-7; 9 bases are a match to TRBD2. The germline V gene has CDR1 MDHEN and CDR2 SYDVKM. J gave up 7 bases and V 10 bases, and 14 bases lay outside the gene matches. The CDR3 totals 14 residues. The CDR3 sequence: CATCEGGRGGEQYF. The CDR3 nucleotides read TGTGCCACCTGCGAAGGCGGGAGGGGGGGAGAGCAGTACTTC.

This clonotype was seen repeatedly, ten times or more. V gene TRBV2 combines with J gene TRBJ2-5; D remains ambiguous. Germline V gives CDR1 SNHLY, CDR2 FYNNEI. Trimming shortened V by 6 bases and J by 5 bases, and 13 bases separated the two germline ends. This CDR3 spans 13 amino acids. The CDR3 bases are TGTGCCAGCAGGGACGCAACCAGGGAGACCCAGTACTTC. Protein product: CASRDATRETQYF.

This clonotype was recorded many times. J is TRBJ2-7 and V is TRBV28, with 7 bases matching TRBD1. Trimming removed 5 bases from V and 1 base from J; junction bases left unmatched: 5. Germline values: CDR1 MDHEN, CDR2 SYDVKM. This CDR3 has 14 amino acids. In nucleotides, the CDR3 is TGTGCCAGCAGTGTATACAGGGGTTCCTACGAGCAGTACTTC. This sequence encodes CASSVYRGSYEQYF.

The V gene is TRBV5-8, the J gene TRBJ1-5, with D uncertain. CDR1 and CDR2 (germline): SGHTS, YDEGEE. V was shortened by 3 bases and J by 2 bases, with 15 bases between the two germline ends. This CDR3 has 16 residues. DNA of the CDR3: TGTGCCAGCAGCTCGGGTGCGGATGGAGGCAATCAGCCCCAGCATTTT. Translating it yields CASSSGADGGNQPQHF.

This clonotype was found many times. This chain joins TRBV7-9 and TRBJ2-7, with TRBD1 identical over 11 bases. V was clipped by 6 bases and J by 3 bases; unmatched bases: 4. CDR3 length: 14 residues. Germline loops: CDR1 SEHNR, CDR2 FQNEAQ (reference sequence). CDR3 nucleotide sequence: TGTGCCAGCAGACCGGGACAGGGGGACTACGAGCAGTACTTC. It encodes CASRPGQGDYEQYF.

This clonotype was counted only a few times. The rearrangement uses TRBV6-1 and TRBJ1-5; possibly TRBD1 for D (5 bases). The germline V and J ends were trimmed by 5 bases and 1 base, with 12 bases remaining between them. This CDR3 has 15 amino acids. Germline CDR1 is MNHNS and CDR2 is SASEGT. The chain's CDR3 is CASSPPTESNQPQHF. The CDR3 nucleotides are TGTGCCAGCAGTCCGCCGACAGAGAGCAATCAGCCCCAGCATTTT.

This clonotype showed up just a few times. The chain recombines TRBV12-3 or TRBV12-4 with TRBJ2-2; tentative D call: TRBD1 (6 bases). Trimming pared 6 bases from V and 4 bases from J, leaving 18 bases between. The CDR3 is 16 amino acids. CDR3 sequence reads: CASSRYRAPLTGELFF. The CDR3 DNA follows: TGTGCCAGCAGCCGATACAGGGCGCCTCTCACCGGGGAGCTGTTTTTT.

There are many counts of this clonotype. The CDR3: CASSHGREGGRDEQFF. CDR3 coding DNA: TGTGCCAGCAGCCACGGGCGGGAGGGGGGTCGCGATGAGCAGTTCTTC. V and J are TRBV7-8 and TRBJ2-1; 9 bases are a match to TRBD2. The V segment lost 5 bases and the J segment 8 bases; nucleotides outside the gene matches: 13. Germline CDR1 and CDR2: SGHVS and FQNEAQ. The CDR3 runs 16 residues.

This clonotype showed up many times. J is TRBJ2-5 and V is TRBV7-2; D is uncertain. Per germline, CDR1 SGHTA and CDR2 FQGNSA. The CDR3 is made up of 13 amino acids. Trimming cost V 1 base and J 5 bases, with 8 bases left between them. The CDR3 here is CASSLGPFETQYF. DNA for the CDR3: TGTGCCAGCAGCTTAGGCCCTTTCGAGACCCAGTACTTC. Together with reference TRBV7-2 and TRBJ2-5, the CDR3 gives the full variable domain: GAGVSQSPSNKVTEKGKDVELRCDPISGHTALYWYRQSLGQGLEFLIYFQGNSAPDKSGLPSDRFSAERTGGSVSTLTIQRTQQEDSAVYLCASSLGPFETQYFGPGTRLLVL.

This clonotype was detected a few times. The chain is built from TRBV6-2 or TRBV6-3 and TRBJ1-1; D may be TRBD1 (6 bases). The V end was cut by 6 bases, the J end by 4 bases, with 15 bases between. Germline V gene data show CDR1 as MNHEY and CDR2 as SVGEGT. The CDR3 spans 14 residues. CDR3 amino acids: CASSRRTGSTEAFF. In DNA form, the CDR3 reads TGTGCCAGCAGCCGGCGTACAGGGTCCACTGAAGCTTTCTTT.

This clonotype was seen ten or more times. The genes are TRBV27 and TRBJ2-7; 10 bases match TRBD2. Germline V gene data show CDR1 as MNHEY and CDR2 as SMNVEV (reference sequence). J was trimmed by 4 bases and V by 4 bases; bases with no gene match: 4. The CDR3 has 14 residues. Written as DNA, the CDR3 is TGTGCCAGCAGTTGGGGACTAGCGTCGTACGAGCAGTACTTC. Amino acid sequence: CASSWGLASYEQYF.

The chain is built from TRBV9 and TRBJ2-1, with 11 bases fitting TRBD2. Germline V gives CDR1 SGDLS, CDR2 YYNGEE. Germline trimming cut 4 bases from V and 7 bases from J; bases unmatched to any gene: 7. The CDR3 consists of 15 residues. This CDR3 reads CASSPGLAAKNEQFF. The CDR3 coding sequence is TGTGCCAGCAGCCCGGGACTAGCGGCAAAGAATGAGCAGTTCTTC.

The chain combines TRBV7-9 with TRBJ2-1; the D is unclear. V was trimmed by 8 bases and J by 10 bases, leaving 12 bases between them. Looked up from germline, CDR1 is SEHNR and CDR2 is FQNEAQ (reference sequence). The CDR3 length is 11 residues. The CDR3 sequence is CASGSGLEQFF. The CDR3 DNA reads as TGTGCCAGCGGATCCGGGCTAGAGCAGTTCTTC.

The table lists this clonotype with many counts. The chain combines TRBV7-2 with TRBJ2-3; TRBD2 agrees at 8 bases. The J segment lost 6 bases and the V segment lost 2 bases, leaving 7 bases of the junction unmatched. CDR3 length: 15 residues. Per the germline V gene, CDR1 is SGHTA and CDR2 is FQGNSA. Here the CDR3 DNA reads TGTGCCAGCAGCTTATCCGGGAGGGAAGTGGATACGCAGTATTTT. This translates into CASSLSGREVDTQYF.

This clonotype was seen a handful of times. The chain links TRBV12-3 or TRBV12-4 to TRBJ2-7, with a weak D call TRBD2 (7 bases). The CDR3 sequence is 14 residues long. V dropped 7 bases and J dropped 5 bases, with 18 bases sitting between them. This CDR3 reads CASTRRGAVDEQYF. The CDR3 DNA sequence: TGTGCCAGCACCCGACGGGGGGCAGTGGACGAGCAGTACTTC.